What follows are 8 T cell receptor beta chains derived from one specimen sequenced in a study of T-cell reconstitution after alpha-beta-depleted transplantation in children. Molecular barcoding with unique molecular identifiers was used for the TCRbeta library. TCRdb re-analysed the PCR reads in MiXCR, keeping a single row per CDR3 protein. The profile shows around 250,000 distinct CDR3 sequences, around 9.6% of them singletons. Specimen: PBMCs from the stem cell graft donor, collected from the stem cell graft. These receptors originate from a human donor who donated a stem cell graft to a child with SCID.

In its sample, this clonotype was seen a few times. CDR3 DNA sequence: TGCAGTGCTAGAGATCTTGGGACATCGATGACCGGGGAGCTGTTTTTT. It encodes CSARDLGTSMTGELFF. The genes are TRBV20-1 and TRBJ2-2; TRBD1 is a possible D gene (6 bases). V was clipped by 0 bases and J by 5 bases, with 16 bases between them. CDR3 size: 16 residues. CDR1 is DFQATT, CDR2 SNEGSKA, per germline (reference sequence).

J is TRBJ1-5 and V is TRBV12-3 or TRBV12-4; D possibly corresponds to TRBD1 (5 bases). This CDR3 contains 15 residues. Trimming took 4 bases from V and 6 from J, leaving 16 bases between them. The CDR3 sequence: CASSSLGVISQPQHF. The CDR3 coding sequence is TGTGCCAGCAGTTCTCTGGGGGTTATAAGTCAGCCCCAGCATTTT.

V is TRBV25-1 and J is TRBJ2-7; D is possibly TRBD1 (5 bases). The germline CDR1 and CDR2 sequences are MGHDK and SYGVNS. The CDR3 spans 12 residues. V was trimmed by 3 bases and J by 5 bases, leaving 8 bases between them. CDR3 region: CASSDRVDEQYF. DNA for the CDR3: TGTGCCAGCAGTGACAGGGTGGACGAGCAGTACTTC.

By its share, this clonotype is medium-sized (0.01 to 0.1%). V usage is TRBV2 and J usage is TRBJ2-3; 10 nucleotides align to TRBD2. Germline-derived CDR1 and CDR2 are SNHLY and FYNNEI. The CDR3 sequence is 16 residues long. The V and J ends lost 1 base and 7 bases, in that order; junction bases with no gene match: 8. CDR3 DNA sequence: TGTGCCAGCAGTGAAGGGGATCAGGGACTAGCGAATACGCAGTATTTT. It is translated as CASSEGDQGLANTQYF. Variable domain in full (rest from reference TRBV2 and TRBJ2-3): EPEVTQTPSHQVTQMGQEVILRCVPISNHLYFYWYRQILGQKVEFLVSFYNNEISEKSEIFDDQFSVERPDGSNFTLKIRSTKLEDSAMYFCASSEGDQGLANTQYFGPGTRLTVL.

This clonotype has a handful of counts. The chain joins TRBV20-1 to TRBJ2-3, with 8 bases fitting TRBD1. This CDR3 has 13 amino acids. The ends lost 4 bases at V and 7 bases at J; junction bases unmatched: 7. Germline CDR1 reads DFQATT; CDR2 reads SNEGSKA (reference sequence). In DNA, the CDR3 is TGCAGTGCTAACGGACAGGGCCTGAATACGCAGTATTTT. Protein sequence: CSANGQGLNTQYF.

This chain connects TRBV28 to TRBJ1-2; weak D call: TRBD1 (6 bases). In germline, CDR1 is MDHEN, CDR2 SYDVKM. CDR3 length: 12 amino acids. The V end lost 6 bases, the J end lost 4 bases, and 9 bases lay between the germline ends. Written as DNA, the CDR3 is TGTGCCAGCAGAGGACAGATCTATGGCTACACCTTC. This codes for CASRGQIYGYTF.

In its sample, this clonotype was seen many times. The rearrangement uses TRBV5-1 and TRBJ2-3; the D is unclear. This CDR3 region has 17 residues. Germline V gene lookup returns CDR1 SGHRS and CDR2 YFSETQ. V shed 1 base and J shed 0 bases, with 15 bases lying between them. The CDR3 spells CASSLRLAGSSTDTQYF. CDR3 DNA sequence: TGCGCCAGCAGCTTGCGGTTGGCAGGAAGTAGCACAGATACGCAGTATTTT.

This clonotype was observed at least ten times. The CDR3 protein is CASSEQFSGANVLTF. CDR3 bases: TGTGCCAGCAGTGAACAGTTCTCTGGGGCCAACGTCCTGACTTTC. This rearrangement joins TRBV7-6 to TRBJ2-6; the D is unclear. With 6 bases removed from V and 0 bases from J, the gap between germline ends came to 9 bases. This CDR3 has 15 amino acids. CDR1 SGHVS and CDR2 FNYEAQ come from the germline V gene.